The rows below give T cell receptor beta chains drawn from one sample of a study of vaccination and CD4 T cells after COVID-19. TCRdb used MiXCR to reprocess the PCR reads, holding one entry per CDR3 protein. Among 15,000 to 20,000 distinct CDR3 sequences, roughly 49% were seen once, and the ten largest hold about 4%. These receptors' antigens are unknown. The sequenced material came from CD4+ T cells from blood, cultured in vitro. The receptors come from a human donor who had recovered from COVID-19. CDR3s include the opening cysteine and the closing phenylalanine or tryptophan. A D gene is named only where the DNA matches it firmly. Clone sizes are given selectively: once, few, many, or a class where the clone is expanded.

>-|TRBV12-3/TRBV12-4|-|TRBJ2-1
TGTGCCAGCAGCCGCTCTGACAGGATCGATGAGCAGTTCTTC
CASSRSDRIDEQFF
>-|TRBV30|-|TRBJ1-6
TGTGCCTACGGGGGCGCCGGGACTTCACCCCTCCACTTT
CAYGGAGTSPLHF
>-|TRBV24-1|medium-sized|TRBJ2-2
TGTGCCACCAGTGATTCGGCAGGTCGCGGCGGGGAGCTGTTTTTT
CATSDSAGRGGELFF
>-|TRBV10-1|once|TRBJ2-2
TGCGCCAGCAGTGAGGACATCAGAACCGGGGAGCTGTTTTTT
CASSEDIRTGELFF
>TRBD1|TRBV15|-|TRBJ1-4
TGTGCCACCAGCAGAGGGGGACAGGTTAATGAAAAACTGTTTTTT
CATSRGGQVNEKLFF
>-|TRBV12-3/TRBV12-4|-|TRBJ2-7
TGTGCCAGCAGTTTTTTGTACGAGCAGTACTTC
CASSFLYEQYF
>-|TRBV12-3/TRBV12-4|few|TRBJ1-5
TGTGCCAGCAGACAAGGACGCGGGCGTCAGCCCCAGCATTTT
CASRQGRGRQPQHF
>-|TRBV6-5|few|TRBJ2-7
TGTGCCAGCAGTTACCTGGGGCACGCGAAAACCTACGAGCAGTACTTC
CASSYLGHAKTYEQYF
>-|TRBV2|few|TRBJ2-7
TGTGCCAGCAGTGAAGAGGGCATGGGGGATGAGCAGTACTTC
CASSEEGMGDEQYF
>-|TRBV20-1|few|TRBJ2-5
TGCAGTGCGGCCCTTTCGGAGACCCAGTACTTC
CSAALSETQYF
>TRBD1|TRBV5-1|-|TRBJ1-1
TGCGCCAGCACCATGGGACAGGGGAAAACTGAAGCTTTCTTT
CASTMGQGKTEAFF
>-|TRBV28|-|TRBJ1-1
TGTGCCAGCAGTTTAGCGACGGGACATCTCACTGAAGCTTTCTTT
CASSLATGHLTEAFF
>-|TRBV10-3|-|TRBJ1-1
TGTGCCATCAGCTCAGGGTTAAACACTGAAGCTTTCTTT
CAISSGLNTEAFF
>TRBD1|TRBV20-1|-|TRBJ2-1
TGCAGTGCTAGAGCGATGGGACAGGGGAGGGGTGAGCAGTTCTTC
CSARAMGQGRGEQFF
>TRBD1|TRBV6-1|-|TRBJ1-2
TGTGCCAGCAGTGTCTTAGGGACAGCCTCCTATGGCTACACCTTC
CASSVLGTASYGYTF
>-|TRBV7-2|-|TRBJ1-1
TGTGCCAGCAGCTTATTGTCAGCTCGGTCTTTCTTT
CASSLLSARSFF
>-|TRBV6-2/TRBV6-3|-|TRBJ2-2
TGTGCCAGCAGCCCAGCCCTCTTCGGAGCCGGGGAGCTGTTTTTT
CASSPALFGAGELFF
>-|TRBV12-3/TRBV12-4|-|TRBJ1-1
TGTGCCAGCAGATCGACAGGACTGAACACTGAAGCTTTCTTT
CASRSTGLNTEAFF
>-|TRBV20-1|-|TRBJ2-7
TGCAGTGCTCCAGAGCCACAGGGCTACGAGCAGTACTTC
CSAPEPQGYEQYF
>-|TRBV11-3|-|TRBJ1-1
TGTGCCAGCAGTTTTTTACAGGTGGAGGGGAGGGAAACTGAAGCTTTCTTT
CASSFLQVEGRETEAFF
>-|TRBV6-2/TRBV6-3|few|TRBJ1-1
TGTGCCAGCAGTCGGTCTAGGGACACTGAAGCTTTCTTT
CASSRSRDTEAFF
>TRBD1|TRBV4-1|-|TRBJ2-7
TGCGCCAGCAGCCCCCGGGACAGGAGCATATACGAGCAGTACTTC
CASSPRDRSIYEQYF
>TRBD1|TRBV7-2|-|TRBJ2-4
TGTGCCAGCAGCTCCCGACAGGGCGGCATTCAGTACTTC
CASSSRQGGIQYF
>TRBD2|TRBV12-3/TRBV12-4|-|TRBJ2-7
TGTGCCAGCAGTTTATACTCAACACCGGGACTAGCAGCCTACGAGCAGTACTTC
CASSLYSTPGLAAYEQYF
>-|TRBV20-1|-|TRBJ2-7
TGCAGTGCTAGAGATAATCGGCGGGCCACTTCCGAGCAGTACTTC
CSARDNRRATSEQYF